The 15 T cell receptor beta chains listed next were all sequenced from one sample in a study of cytomegalovirus exposure and HLA in healthy donors. The PCR contained 60 Vbeta and 13 Jbeta primers. The method was immunoSEQ multiplex PCR; TCRdb's version includes in-frame clones alone and lacks a portion of them. The sample carries about 180,000 clones, around three quarters recorded once. The sample consisted of PBMCs. These receptors originate from a woman aged 30 to 39 in good health and CMV-seronegative.

This chain connects TRBV5-1 to TRBJ2-5; the match to TRBD1 covers 8 bases. The CDR3 is made up of 14 amino acids. CDR1 is SGHRS and CDR2 is YFSETQ in the germline V gene. Trimming cost V 4 bases and J 5 bases; bases outside gene matches: 7. CDR3 protein: CASSKQGVGETQYF. CDR3 DNA: TGCGCCAGCAGCAAACAGGGGGTTGGGGAGACCCAGTACTTC.

In regard to this clone: One end of the junction is discordant with germline, which a read error may explain. The chain joins TRBV7-7 to TRBJ2-7, with 7 bases that match TRBD2. CDR3 size: 15 residues. Germline V gives CDR1 SSHAT, CDR2 FNYEAQ (reference sequence). CDR3 in DNA: TGTGCTAGCAGCCCCGGGGAGGGCGGTAACTACGAGCAGTACTTC. Its translation: CASSPGEGGNYEQYF.

The chain uses TRBV7-9 and TRBJ1-1; maybe TRBD1 (5 bases). The V gene's germline CDR1 is SEHNR and CDR2 FQNEAQ (reference sequence). The V end lost 2 bases, the J end lost 1 base, and 8 bases lay between the germline ends. The CDR3 has 14 residues. The CDR3 here is CASSLYGGNTEAFF. CDR3 DNA sequence: TGTGCCAGCAGCTTATACGGGGGGAACACTGAAGCTTTCTTT.

The chain has TRBV6-5 and TRBJ2-2, with 9 positions matching TRBD2. The CDR3 length is 15 residues. CDR1 and CDR2 (germline): MNHEY, SVGAGI. Losses at the gene ends were 5 bases for V and 3 bases for J; bases not matched to a gene: 4. Here the CDR3 DNA reads TGTGCCAGCAGTCGAGCGGGGGGCTACACCGGGGAGCTGTTTTTT. The encoded protein is CASSRAGGYTGELFF.

J is TRBJ2-1 and V is TRBV5-1; 11 bases fit TRBD2. V lost 2 bases to trimming and J lost 7 bases; unmatched junction nucleotides: 5. This CDR3 spans 15 amino acids. The germline V gene has CDR1 SGHRS and CDR2 YFSETQ. The CDR3 loop reads CASSFLAGGGNEQFF. The CDR3 nucleotides are TGCGCCAGCAGCTTCCTAGCGGGGGGCGGGAATGAGCAGTTCTTC.

The gene calls are TRBV6-1 and TRBJ2-5; no definite D call. CDR1 is MNHNS, CDR2 SASEGT, per germline. The ends were cut back, 2 bases at V and 9 bases at J, with 10 bases in the middle. The CDR3 is 12 residues long. DNA of the CDR3: TGTGCCAGCAGTGAATATTCCCGGGCCCAGTACTTC. It encodes CASSEYSRAQYF.

The chain recombines TRBV5-1 with TRBJ1-6, with 10 positions matching TRBD1. The CDR3 runs 15 residues. Looked up from germline, CDR1 is SGHRS and CDR2 is YFSETQ. V was clipped by 0 bases and J by 13 bases; unmatched bases: 7. Here the CDR3 reads CASSLAGTGAWPLHF. As DNA, the CDR3 is TGCGCCAGCAGCTTGGCCGGGACAGGGGCATGGCCCCTCCACTTT.

This clone was detected only once. The chain links TRBV25-1 to TRBJ1-1; 11 bases are shared with TRBD1. The V gene end was trimmed by 4 bases and the J gene end by 3 bases; junction bases not matched to a gene: 13. Germline V lookup: CDR1 MGHDK, CDR2 SYGVNS. The CDR3 consists of 18 residues. The CDR3: CASSALGQGQGADTEAFF. The DNA of the CDR3 is TGTGCCAGCAGTGCCCTGGGCCAAGGACAGGGGGCGGACACTGAAGCTTTCTTT.

This clone was observed a handful of times. V and J are TRBV10-1 and TRBJ2-7; 7 bases are shared with TRBD2. This CDR3 comprises 12 residues. J gave up 9 bases and V 3 bases, and 5 bases lay outside the gene matches. Per the germline V gene, CDR1 is WNHNN and CDR2 is SYGVQD (reference sequence). CDR3 DNA sequence: TGCGCCAGCAGTGACCCCCGCGGGGGGCAGTACTTC. Translating it yields CASSDPRGGQYF.

The V gene is TRBV5-1, the J gene TRBJ2-7; the D is unclear. This CDR3 is built from 15 residues. The V gene's germline CDR1 is SGHRS and CDR2 YFSETQ. V shed 0 bases and J shed 2 bases, with 12 bases lying between them. In DNA form, the CDR3 reads TGCGCCAGCAGCTTGGGTCTGGGCAGAACCTACGAGCAGTACTTC. This encodes CASSLGLGRTYEQYF.

The chain is built from TRBV11-3 and TRBJ2-7; tentatively, D is TRBD2 (6 bases). The CDR3 sequence is 17 residues long. V lost 1 base and J 1 base, leaving 17 bases between the germline ends. The germline CDR1 and CDR2 sequences are SGHNT and YENEEA. DNA for the CDR3: TGTGCCAGCAGCTTAGGGGGAGAGGGAGGTGTTTCCTACGAGCAGTACTTC. Residues: CASSLGGEGGVSYEQYF.

The V gene is TRBV6-1, the J gene TRBJ2-7, with TRBD1 as a possible D gene (6 bases). The CDR3 runs to 17 residues. Germline V CDR1 and CDR2: MNHNS, SASEGT. Trimming removed 4 bases from V and 9 bases from J, with 28 bases in between. This CDR3 is CASSAFNQGTQLPRQYF. CDR3 nucleotide sequence: TGTGCCAGCAGTGCCTTCAACCAAGGGACACAACTACCTCGGCAGTACTTC.

The V call is TRBV5-6, the J call TRBJ2-7, with TRBD1 matching 7 bases. In germline, CDR1 is SGHDT, CDR2 YYEEEE. The CDR3 is 13 residues long. After removal of 0 bases from V and 5 bases from J, the junction contained 2 bases not matched to a gene. The CDR3 DNA follows: TGTGCCAGCAGCTTGGGGGGGACAGACGAGCAGTACTTC. Protein: CASSLGGTDEQYF.

For this clone: At the DNA level, this CDR3 is encoded by other sequences in the same sample as well. J is TRBJ1-1 and V is TRBV29-1, with TRBD1 matching over 10 bases. CDR1 and CDR2 from the germline V gene are SQVTM and ANQGSEA. V shed 7 bases and J 4 bases; nucleotides not matched to a gene: 3. The CDR3 is 12 residues long. CDR3 amino acids: CSARTGGTEAFF. The CDR3 nucleotides are TGCAGCGCTCGGACAGGGGGCACTGAAGCTTTCTTT.

The J gene is TRBJ2-7, the V gene TRBV2; D is possibly TRBD1 (6 bases). The CDR3 has 13 amino acids. CDR1 is SNHLY, CDR2 FYNNEI, per germline. V dropped 6 bases and J dropped 6 bases, with 15 bases sitting between them. The CDR3 sequence is CASRGGQWAEQYF. The CDR3 region has the DNA TGTGCCAGCAGGGGCGGACAGTGGGCCGAGCAGTACTTC.